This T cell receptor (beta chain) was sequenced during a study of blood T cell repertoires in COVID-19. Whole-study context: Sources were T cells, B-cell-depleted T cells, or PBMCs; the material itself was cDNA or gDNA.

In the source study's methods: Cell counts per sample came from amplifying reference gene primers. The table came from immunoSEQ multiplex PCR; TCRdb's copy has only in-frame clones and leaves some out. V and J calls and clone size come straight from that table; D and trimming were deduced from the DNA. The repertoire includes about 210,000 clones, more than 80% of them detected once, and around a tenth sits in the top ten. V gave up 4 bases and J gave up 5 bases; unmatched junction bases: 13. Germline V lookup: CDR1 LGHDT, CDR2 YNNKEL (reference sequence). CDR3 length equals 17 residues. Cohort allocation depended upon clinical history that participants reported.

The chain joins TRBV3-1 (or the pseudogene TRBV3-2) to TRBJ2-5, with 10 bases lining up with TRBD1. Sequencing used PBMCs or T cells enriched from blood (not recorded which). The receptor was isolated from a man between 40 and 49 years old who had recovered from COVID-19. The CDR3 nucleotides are TGTGCCAGCAGCCTAATACCCGGGACAGGGGTTGGGGAGACCCAGTACTTC. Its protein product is CASSLIPGTGVGETQYF.